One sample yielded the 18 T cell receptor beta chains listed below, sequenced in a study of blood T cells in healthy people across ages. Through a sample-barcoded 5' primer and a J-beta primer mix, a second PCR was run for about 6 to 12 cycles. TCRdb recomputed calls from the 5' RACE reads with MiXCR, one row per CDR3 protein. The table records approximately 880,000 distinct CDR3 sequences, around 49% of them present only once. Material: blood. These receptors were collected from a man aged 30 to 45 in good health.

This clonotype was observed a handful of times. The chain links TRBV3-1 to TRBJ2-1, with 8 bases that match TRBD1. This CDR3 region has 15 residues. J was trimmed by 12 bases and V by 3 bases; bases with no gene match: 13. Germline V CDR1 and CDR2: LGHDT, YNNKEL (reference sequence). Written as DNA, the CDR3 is TGTGCCAGCAGCCAGACAGGGGTTTCCCCTAGGGCGCAGTTCTTC. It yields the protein CASSQTGVSPRAQFF.

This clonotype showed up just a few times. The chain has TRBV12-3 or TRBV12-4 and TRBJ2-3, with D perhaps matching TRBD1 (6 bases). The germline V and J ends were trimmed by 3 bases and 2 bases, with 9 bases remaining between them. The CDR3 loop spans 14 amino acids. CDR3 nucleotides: TGTGCCAGCAGTTTGCAGGGGCCCACAGATACGCAGTATTTT. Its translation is CASSLQGPTDTQYF.

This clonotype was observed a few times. The CDR3 DNA follows: TGTGCCAGCAGCTTACCTTCGGTCCGTGAGCAGTTCTTC. Protein sequence: CASSLPSVREQFF. The chain is built from TRBV7-9 and TRBJ2-1, with D unresolved. With 2 bases removed from V and 9 bases from J, the gap between germline ends came to 11 bases. Germline V gene lookup returns CDR1 SEHNR and CDR2 FQNEAQ (reference sequence). This CDR3 is 13 amino acids long. The whole variable domain, filled in from reference TRBV7-9 and TRBJ2-1, reads DTGVSQNPRHKITKRGQNVTFRCDPISEHNRLYWYRQTLGQGPEFLTYFQNEAQLEKSRLLSDRFSAERPKGSFSTLEIQRTEQGDSAMYLCASSLPSVREQFFGPGTRLTVL.

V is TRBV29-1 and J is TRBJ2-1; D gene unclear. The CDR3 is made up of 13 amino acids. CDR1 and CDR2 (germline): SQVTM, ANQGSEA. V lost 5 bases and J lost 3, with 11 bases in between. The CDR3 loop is CSVRTLDYNEQFF. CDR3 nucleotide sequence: TGCAGCGTTCGGACCCTGGACTACAATGAGCAGTTCTTC.

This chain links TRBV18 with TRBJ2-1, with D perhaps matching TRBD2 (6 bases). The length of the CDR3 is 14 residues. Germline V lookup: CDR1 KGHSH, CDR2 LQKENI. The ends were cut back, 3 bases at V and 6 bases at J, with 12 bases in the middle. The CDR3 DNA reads TGTGCCAGCTCACCCGCGACTAGTGGCAATGAGCAGTTCTTC. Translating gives CASSPATSGNEQFF.

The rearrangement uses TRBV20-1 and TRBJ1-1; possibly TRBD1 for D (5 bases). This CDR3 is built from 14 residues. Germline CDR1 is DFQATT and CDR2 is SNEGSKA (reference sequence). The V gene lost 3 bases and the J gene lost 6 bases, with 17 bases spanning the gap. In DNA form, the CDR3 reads TGCAGTGCTAGGGGGGAGTCACAGCTCCCTGAAGCTTTCTTT. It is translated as CSARGESQLPEAFF.

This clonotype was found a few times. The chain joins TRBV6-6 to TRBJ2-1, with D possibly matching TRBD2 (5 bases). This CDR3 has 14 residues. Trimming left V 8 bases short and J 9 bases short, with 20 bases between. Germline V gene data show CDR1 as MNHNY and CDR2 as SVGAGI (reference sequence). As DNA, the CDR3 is TGTGCCAGCGCTGCACTCACGAGGGATAGTGAGCAGTTCTTC. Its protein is CASAALTRDSEQFF.

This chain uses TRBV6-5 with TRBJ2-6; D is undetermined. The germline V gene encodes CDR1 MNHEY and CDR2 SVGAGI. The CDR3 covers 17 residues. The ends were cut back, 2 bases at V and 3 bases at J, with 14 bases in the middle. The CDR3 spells CASSYDPNSYGANVLTF. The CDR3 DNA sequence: TGTGCCAGCAGTTACGACCCAAATTCGTATGGGGCCAACGTCCTGACTTTC.

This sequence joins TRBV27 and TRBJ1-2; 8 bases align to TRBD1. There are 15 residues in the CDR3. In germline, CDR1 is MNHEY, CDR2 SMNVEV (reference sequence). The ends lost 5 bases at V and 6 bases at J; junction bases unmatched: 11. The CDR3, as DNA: TGTGCCAGCAGTCCCGGACAGGGTTATGTCGATGGCTACACCTTC. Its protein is CASSPGQGYVDGYTF.

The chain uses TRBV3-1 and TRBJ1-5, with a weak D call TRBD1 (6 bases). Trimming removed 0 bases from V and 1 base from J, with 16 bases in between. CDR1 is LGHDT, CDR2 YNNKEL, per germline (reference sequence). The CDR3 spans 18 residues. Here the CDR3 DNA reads TGTGCCAGCAGCCAAGATTCGGGGGGGGCGACGAGCAATCAGCCCCAGCATTTT. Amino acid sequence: CASSQDSGGATSNQPQHF.

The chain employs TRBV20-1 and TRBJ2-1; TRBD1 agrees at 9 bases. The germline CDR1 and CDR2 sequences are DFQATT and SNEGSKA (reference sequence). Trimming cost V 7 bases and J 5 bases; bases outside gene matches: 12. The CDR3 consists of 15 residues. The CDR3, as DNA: TGCAGTGTCTTGGGGCGGGACAGGGTAAACAATGAGCAGTTCTTC. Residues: CSVLGRDRVNNEQFF.

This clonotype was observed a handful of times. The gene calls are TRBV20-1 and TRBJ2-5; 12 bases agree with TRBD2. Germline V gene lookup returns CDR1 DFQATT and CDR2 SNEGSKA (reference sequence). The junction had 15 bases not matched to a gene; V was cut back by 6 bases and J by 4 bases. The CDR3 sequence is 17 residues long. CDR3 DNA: TGCAGTGCCGGACTAGCGGGGACGGTTTTTAGTCTAGAGACCCAGTACTTC. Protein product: CSAGLAGTVFSLETQYF.

The CDR3 coding sequence is TGTGCCAGCAGTCTTCGACAGCCTAACACTGAAGCTTTCTTT. Translation gives CASSLRQPNTEAFF. This rearrangement joins TRBV28 to TRBJ1-1; TRBD1 is a possible D gene (5 bases). Trimming shortened V by 5 bases and J by 2 bases, and 12 bases separated the two germline ends. Germline values: CDR1 MDHEN, CDR2 SYDVKM. This CDR3 has 14 residues. Variable domain in full (rest from reference TRBV28 and TRBJ1-1): DVKVTQSSRYLVKRTGEKVFLECVQDMDHENMFWYRQDPGLGLRLIYFSYDVKMKEKGDIPEGYSVSREKKERFSLILESASTNQTSMYLCASSLRQPNTEAFFGQGTRLTVV.

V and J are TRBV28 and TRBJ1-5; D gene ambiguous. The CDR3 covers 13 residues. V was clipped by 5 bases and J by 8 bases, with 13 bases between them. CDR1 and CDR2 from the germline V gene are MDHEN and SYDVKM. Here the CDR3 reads CASSVKQLKPQHF. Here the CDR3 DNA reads TGTGCCAGCAGTGTAAAACAGCTAAAGCCCCAGCATTTT.

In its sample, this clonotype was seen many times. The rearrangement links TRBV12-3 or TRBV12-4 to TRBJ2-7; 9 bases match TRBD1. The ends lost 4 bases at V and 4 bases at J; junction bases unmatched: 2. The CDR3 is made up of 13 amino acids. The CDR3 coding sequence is TGTGCCAGCAGTTCCGGGACAGGGTACGAGCAGTACTTC. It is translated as CASSSGTGYEQYF.

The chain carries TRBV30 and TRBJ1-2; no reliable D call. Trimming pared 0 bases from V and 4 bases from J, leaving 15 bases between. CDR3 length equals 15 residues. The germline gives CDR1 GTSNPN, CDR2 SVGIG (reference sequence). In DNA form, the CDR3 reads TGTGCCTGGAGTGTACTGACTCCGAGGCCCTATGGCTACACCTTC. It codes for CAWSVLTPRPYGYTF.

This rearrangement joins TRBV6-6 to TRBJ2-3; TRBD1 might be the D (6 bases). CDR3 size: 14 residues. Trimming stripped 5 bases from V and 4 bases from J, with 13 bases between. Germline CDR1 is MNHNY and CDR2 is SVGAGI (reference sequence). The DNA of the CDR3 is TGTGCCAGCAGTCCCCGGGACACTGCAGATACGCAGTATTTT. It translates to CASSPRDTADTQYF.

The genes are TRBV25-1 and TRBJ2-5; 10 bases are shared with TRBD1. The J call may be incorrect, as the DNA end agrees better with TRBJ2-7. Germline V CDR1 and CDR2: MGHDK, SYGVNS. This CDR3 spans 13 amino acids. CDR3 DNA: TGTGCCAGTCGACAGGGGGCTCGGAGCGAGCAGTACTTC. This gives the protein CASRQGARSEQYF.